These 26 T cell receptor beta chains came from one sample sequenced in a study of blood T cells in healthy people across ages (dated by TCRdb to between 2015 and 2016). Library construction relied on 5' RACE. Sequencer: Illumina HiSeq 2500. The second PCR ran for about 6 to 11 cycles and used a J-beta primer mix along with a sample-barcoded 5' primer. TCRdb redid the processing of the public reads, applying fastp at Q25 and MiXCR, and retained in-frame beta chains. Each entry merges the rows of one CDR3 protein and shows their most common DNA and genes. In this sample the table shows 600,000 or so distinct CDR3 sequences, approximately 30% of which occur a single time. Of the sample, roughly 14% falls within the top ten clones. The specimen was blood. Every receptor here comes from a woman over 75 in good health.

At least ten counts were recorded for this clonotype. This may stem from a read error, because a much larger clone lies one nucleotide away. This chain connects TRBV7-2 to TRBJ2-6; maybe TRBD1 (5 bases). The CDR3 extends over 15 amino acids. Germline assignment: CDR1 SGHTA and CDR2 FQGNSA. The CDR3 is CASSLVQSGANVRTF. The CDR3 DNA follows: TGTGCCAGCAGCTTAGTCCAGTCTGGGGCCAACGTCCGGACTTTC.

This clonotype was detected many times. The CDR3 DNA follows: TGTGCCAGCAGCCAATTTCAGGGAACCTACAATGAGCAGTTCTTC. Translation gives CASSQFQGTYNEQFF. This chain joins TRBV3-1 and TRBJ2-1, with TRBD1 as a possible D gene (5 bases). The CDR3 has 15 residues. CDR1 is LGHDT and CDR2 is YNNKEL in the germline V gene (reference sequence). V lost 2 bases, J lost 2 bases, and 10 bases lay in between.

The chain couples TRBV7-2 to TRBJ2-2, with TRBD1 matching over 11 bases. In germline, CDR1 is SGHTA, CDR2 FQGNSA. After removal of 4 bases from V and 5 bases from J, the junction contained 9 bases not matched to a gene. This CDR3 is 17 amino acids long. The CDR3 DNA reads as TGTGCCAGCAGCTCAATACCCCGGGACAGGGGGACCGGGGAGCTGTTTTTT. Protein: CASSSIPRDRGTGELFF.

A note on this clonotype: A read error may produce the germline difference seen at one junction end. The V gene is TRBV20-1, the J gene TRBJ1-5; TRBD1 aligns across 10 bases. CDR3 size: 17 residues. Germline CDR1 is DFQATT and CDR2 is SNEGSKA (reference sequence). The CDR3 DNA reads TGCAGTACTAGAGCGGGACAGGGGTTTGGGAGCAATCAGCCCCAGCATTTT. Translation gives CSTRAGQGFGSNQPQHF.

This clonotype was counted many times. This chain uses TRBV20-1 with TRBJ2-7; either TRBD1 or TRBD2 may supply D (7 bases each). The CDR3 spans 13 residues. Germline loops: CDR1 DFQATT, CDR2 SNEGSKA (reference sequence). V shed 7 bases and J shed 6 bases, with 19 bases lying between them. CDR3 sequence: CSVPKAGDSEQYF. The CDR3, as DNA: TGCAGTGTCCCGAAGGCGGGGGACAGCGAGCAGTACTTC.

This clonotype has a handful of counts. The chain combines TRBV7-2 with TRBJ1-5; 11 bases agree with TRBD1. Germline V gene sequence: CDR1 SGHTA, CDR2 FQGNSA. V lost 5 bases to trimming and J lost 6 bases; unmatched junction nucleotides: 6. The CDR3 is 15 amino acids. The CDR3 nucleotides are TGTGCCAGCAGCCAGCGGGACAGGGGGGTTCAGCCCCAGCATTTT. It codes for CASSQRDRGVQPQHF.

Comments on this clonotype: This may arise from a read error, as a much more abundant clone is one base away. The chain uses TRBV20-1 and TRBJ2-1; D tentatively reads TRBD1 or TRBD2 (5 bases each). The ends were cut back, 1 base at V and 6 bases at J, with 13 bases in the middle. There are 14 residues in the CDR3. Germline CDR1 reads DFQATT; CDR2 reads SNEGSKA (reference sequence). The CDR3 is CSARGRSGTNEQFF. CDR3 bases: TGCAGTGCTAGAGGTCGTTCGGGGACCAATGAGCAGTTCTTC.

On this clonotype: It is likely a read error, because the conserved phenylalanine at the end of the CDR3 is missing. V usage is TRBV7-9 and J usage is TRBJ2-1; 11 bases align to TRBD2. The germline CDR1 and CDR2 sequences are SEHNR and FQNEAQ (reference sequence). Unmatched junction bases numbered 8, after V lost 5 bases and J lost 8 bases. The CDR3 totals 15 residues. Here the CDR3 reads CASSILAGGLDEQFT. The CDR3 bases are TGTGCCAGCAGCATTTTAGCGGGGGGGCTGGATGAGCAGTTCACC.

This clonotype was picked up a small number of times. This sequence may be a read error, since a much larger clone differs from it by one base. The rearrangement links TRBV9 to TRBJ2-1; maybe TRBD2 (5 bases). CDR1 and CDR2 (germline): SGDLS, YYNGEE. V was pared by 4 bases and J by 10 bases, with 24 bases between. The length of the CDR3 is 16 residues. CDR3 DNA sequence: TGTGCCAGCAGCCCCTACCGGGCGGGCAGGAGCTACGAGCAGTTCTTC. As protein: CASSPYRAGRSYEQFF.

This clonotype was seen a handful of times. The rearrangement uses TRBV29-1 and TRBJ2-1; D gene unclear. The germline V gene has CDR1 SQVTM and CDR2 ANQGSEA. The CDR3 is 10 residues long. Trimming took off 4 bases at V and 4 bases at J, with 2 bases between the two ends. The CDR3 DNA is TGCAGCGTTGGATACAATGAGCAGTTCTTC. This translates into CSVGYNEQFF.

This sequence joins TRBV20-1 and TRBJ1-3, with 8 bases that match TRBD1. The CDR3 contains 15 residues. The V gene's germline CDR1 is DFQATT and CDR2 SNEGSKA (reference sequence). V was pared by 3 bases and J by 1 base, with 5 bases of the junction left unmatched. Written as DNA, the CDR3 is TGCAGTGCTAGTGCCCGGGACAGGTCTGGAAACACCATATATTTT. This gives the protein CSASARDRSGNTIYF.

This chain joins TRBV7-3 and TRBJ2-7, with 7 bases matching TRBD1. The J call may not be correct, given that the DNA end is closer to TRBJ2-4. CDR3 size: 15 residues. CDR1 is SGHTA, CDR2 FQGTGA, per germline. CDR3 in amino acids: CASSSYDRVENIQYF. As DNA, the CDR3 is TGTGCCAGCAGCTCGTACGACAGGGTCGAAAACATTCAGTACTTC.

This clonotype has at least ten counts. V is TRBV5-6 and J is TRBJ2-6; TRBD1 aligns across 10 bases. This CDR3 comprises 19 residues. The junction had 9 bases not matched to a gene; V was cut back by 2 bases and J by 1 base. Germline-derived CDR1 and CDR2 are SGHDT and YYEEEE. The CDR3 reads CASSLPGQGRHSGANVLTF. The CDR3 coding sequence is TGTGCCAGCAGCTTACCGGGACAGGGGCGACATTCTGGGGCCAACGTCCTGACTTTC.

This clonotype came up a few times. The genes are TRBV30 and TRBJ1-4, with TRBD1 as a possible D gene (5 bases). The CDR3 runs 15 residues. The germline gives CDR1 GTSNPN, CDR2 SVGIG (reference sequence). Trimming took off 2 bases at V and 0 bases at J, with 10 bases between the two ends. CDR3 region: CAWSKIGATNEKLFF. In nucleotides, the CDR3 is TGTGCCTGGAGTAAGATAGGGGCAACTAATGAAAAACTGTTTTTT. The variable domain in full, with the rest retrieved from reference TRBV30 and TRBJ1-4, is SQTIHQWPATLVQPVGSPLSLECTVEGTSNPNLYWYRQAAGRGLQLLFYSVGIGQISSEVPQNLSASRPQDRQFILSSKKLLLSDSGFYLCAWSKIGATNEKLFFGSGTQLSVL.

This rearrangement joins TRBV7-2 to TRBJ2-7; 11 nucleotides line up with TRBD2. The J call may be incorrect, as the DNA end agrees better with TRBJ2-5. This CDR3 is 14 amino acids long. CDR1 SGHTA and CDR2 FQGNSA come from the germline V gene. This chain's CDR3 is CASSLTSGKQTQYF. DNA of the CDR3: TGTGCCAGCAGCTTGACTAGCGGGAAACAGACCCAGTACTTC.

The V call is TRBV7-9, the J call TRBJ2-4; 9 bases align to TRBD2. Unmatched junction bases numbered 6, after V lost 1 base and J lost 11 bases. Germline loops: CDR1 SEHNR, CDR2 FQNEAQ (reference sequence). This CDR3 is built from 14 residues. CDR3 loop: CASSLDLSGSLQYF. CDR3 sequence (DNA): TGTGCCAGCAGCTTAGATCTTAGCGGGAGCCTTCAGTACTTC.

This clonotype was picked up many times. The rearrangement uses TRBV29-1 and TRBJ2-7; maybe TRBD1 (6 bases). From germline, CDR1 is SQVTM and CDR2 ANQGSEA. The length of the CDR3 is 15 residues. The V and J ends lost 6 bases and 0 bases respectively, with 18 bases between them. CDR3 sequence: CSVTYRDMSSYEQYF. The CDR3 coding sequence is TGCAGCGTCACTTACCGGGACATGAGCTCCTACGAGCAGTACTTC.

This clonotype was recorded at least ten times. CDR3 nucleotide sequence: TGTGCCAGCAGTTTCGTCTGGCGGGGGGGAAAAGAGACCCAGTACTTC. Translation: CASSFVWRGGKETQYF. J is TRBJ2-5 and V is TRBV27; TRBD2 matches 9 bases. The CDR3 loop spans 16 amino acids. CDR1 and CDR2 from the germline V gene are MNHEY and SMNVEV (reference sequence). Trimming at V came to 3 bases and at J to 3 bases, leaving 8 bases not matched to a gene.

This clonotype was seen many times. The chain couples TRBV28 to TRBJ1-2; 7 bases line up with TRBD1. Germline V lookup: CDR1 MDHEN, CDR2 SYDVKM. Trimming removed 8 bases from V and 4 bases from J; junction bases left unmatched: 4. The CDR3 is made up of 12 amino acids. The CDR3: CASLDRSYGYTF. The CDR3 DNA follows: TGTGCCAGCTTGGACAGGTCCTATGGCTACACCTTC.

At least ten counts were recorded for this clonotype. This sequence joins TRBV9 and TRBJ2-3; D may match TRBD1 or TRBD2 (5 bases each). Per germline, CDR1 SGDLS and CDR2 YYNGEE. Trimming removed 1 base from V and 3 bases from J, with 9 bases in between. This CDR3 is 14 amino acids long. The CDR3 DNA reads TGTGCCAGCAGCGTAACTGGGACGACAGATACGCAGTATTTT. Its translation is CASSVTGTTDTQYF.

This clonotype was found many times. The chain joins TRBV10-3 to TRBJ1-2; 7 nucleotides match TRBD1. Germline V gene data show CDR1 as ENHRY and CDR2 as SYGVKD. This CDR3 has 14 residues. With 6 bases clipped from V and 0 bases from J, the junction kept 4 bases outside the gene matches. The CDR3 nucleotides read TGTGCCATCAGCCAGACAGGGACTAACTATGGCTACACCTTC. It yields the protein CAISQTGTNYGYTF.

This clonotype was observed at least ten times. This sequence joins TRBV9 and TRBJ2-6; D unclear. This CDR3 is built from 14 residues. Trimming removed 3 bases from V and 0 bases from J, with 4 bases in between. Germline V gene data show CDR1 as SGDLS and CDR2 as YYNGEE. The chain's CDR3 is CASSAISGANVLTF. For the CDR3, the DNA is TGTGCCAGCAGCGCCATCTCTGGGGCCAACGTCCTGACTTTC. Together with reference TRBV9 and TRBJ2-6, the CDR3 gives the full variable domain: DSGVTQTPKHLITATGQRVTLRCSPRSGDLSVYWYQQSLDQGLQFLIQYYNGEERAKGNILERFSAQQFPDLHSELNLSSLELGDSALYFCASSAISGANVLTFGAGSRLTVL.

The rearrangement links TRBV20-1 to TRBJ1-3, with 8 bases lining up with TRBD1. The CDR3 is 14 amino acids. CDR1 and CDR2 from the germline V gene are DFQATT and SNEGSKA (reference sequence). V was pared by 5 bases and J by 2 bases, with 5 bases of the junction left unmatched. The CDR3 DNA is TGCAGTGCTGTTACAGGGGGAACTGGAAACACCATATATTTT. Encoded protein: CSAVTGGTGNTIYF.

The genes are TRBV3-1 and TRBJ2-4, with D tentatively TRBD1 (6 bases). The closer fit of TRBJ2-5 to the DNA end suggests the J call may be wrong. The CDR3 totals 15 residues. Germline loops: CDR1 LGHDT, CDR2 YNNKEL (reference sequence). The CDR3 reads CASRPTGTRQETQYF. The CDR3 nucleotides are TGTGCCAGCAGGCCCACCGGGACAAGGCAAGAGACCCAGTACTTC.

In regard to this clonotype: A much larger clone differs by one base, so this may be a read error. The V gene is TRBV29-1, the J gene TRBJ2-5; unclear D gene. The V gene's germline CDR1 is SQVTM and CDR2 ANQGSEA. The CDR3 runs to 13 residues. Trimming left V 3 bases short and J 11 bases short, with 19 bases between. The CDR3 DNA is TGCAGCGTTGACTCGAGCTCCTACAATGAGCAGTACTTC. It yields the protein CSVDSSSYNEQYF.

The sample holds a few counts of this clonotype. Being one base from a much bigger clone, this may be a read error. The CDR3 coding sequence is TGTGCCAGCAGTTGTTCGGGGGGCGGGAGTGGCTACACCTTC. As protein: CASSCSGGGSGYTF. This chain connects TRBV12-3 or TRBV12-4 to TRBJ1-2; D possibly corresponds to TRBD1 (6 bases). CDR3 length: 14 residues. V dropped 4 bases and J dropped 7 bases, with 16 bases sitting between them.